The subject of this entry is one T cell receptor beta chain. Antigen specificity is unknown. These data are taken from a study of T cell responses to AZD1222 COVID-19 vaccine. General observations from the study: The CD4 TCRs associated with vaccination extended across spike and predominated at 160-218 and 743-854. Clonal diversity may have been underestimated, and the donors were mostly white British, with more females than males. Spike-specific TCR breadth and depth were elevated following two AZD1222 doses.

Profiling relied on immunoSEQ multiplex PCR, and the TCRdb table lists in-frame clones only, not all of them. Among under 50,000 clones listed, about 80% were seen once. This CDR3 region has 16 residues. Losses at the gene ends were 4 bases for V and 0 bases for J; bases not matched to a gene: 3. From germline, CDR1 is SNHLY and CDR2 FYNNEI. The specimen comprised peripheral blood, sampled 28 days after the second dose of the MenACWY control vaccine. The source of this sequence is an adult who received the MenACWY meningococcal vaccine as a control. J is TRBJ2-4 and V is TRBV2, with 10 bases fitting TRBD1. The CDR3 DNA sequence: TGTGCCAGCAGTGGGGACAGGGGACAAGCCAAAAACATTCAGTACTTC. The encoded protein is CASSGDRGQAKNIQYF.